A selection of T cell receptor beta chains follows, all from one sample in a study of beta chain features in type 1 diabetes. Produced via immunoSEQ multiplex PCR; TCRdb's table is partial and in-frame only. Of roughly 150,000 clones in the sample, roughly 8% were seen once. Input material: central memory CD4+ T cells from blood. Receptors originate from a woman between 18 and 29 years old with type 1 diabetes. CDR3s include the opening cysteine and the closing phenylalanine or tryptophan. Fields, in order: D gene, clone size, J gene, V gene, CDR3 DNA, CDR3 protein. D genes are given only for firm matches. The size entry is marked missing in some rows and otherwise reads once, few, many or a size class.

d_call: NA
clone_size: NA
j_call: TRBJ1-3
v_call: TRBV29-1
cdr3_nt: TGCAGCGTTGAAGATCCGGGATCTGGAAACACCATATATTTT
cdr3_aa: CSVEDPGSGNTIYF

d_call: TRBD1
clone_size: NA
j_call: TRBJ1-2
v_call: TRBV5-6
cdr3_nt: TGTGCCAGCAGCTCACGACAGGGAGATGGCTACACCTTC
cdr3_aa: CASSSRQGDGYTF

d_call: TRBD1
clone_size: few
j_call: TRBJ1-4
v_call: TRBV7-9
cdr3_nt: TGTGCCACCGCGGTGGGACAGGAGAATGAAAAACTGTTTTTT
cdr3_aa: CATAVGQENEKLFF

d_call: TRBD1
clone_size: NA
j_call: TRBJ1-4
v_call: TRBV7-9
cdr3_nt: TGTGCCAGCAGCACCGGGACAGTTTTTAATGAAAAACTGTTTTTT
cdr3_aa: CASSTGTVFNEKLFF

d_call: NA
clone_size: NA
j_call: TRBJ1-2
v_call: TRBV4-3
cdr3_nt: TGCGCCAGCAGCCAGGGGGGGTTTGAAAACGGCTACACCTTC
cdr3_aa: CASSQGGFENGYTF

d_call: NA
clone_size: NA
j_call: TRBJ1-5
v_call: TRBV19
cdr3_nt: TGTGCCAGTACAGGCGGGACCTCCCTTAGTCAGCCCCAGCATTTT
cdr3_aa: CASTGGTSLSQPQHF

d_call: TRBD1
clone_size: NA
j_call: TRBJ2-7
v_call: TRBV5-6
cdr3_nt: TGTGCCAGCAGCTTGGGGACAGGGGAGAGGCAGTACTTC
cdr3_aa: CASSLGTGERQYF

d_call: NA
clone_size: few
j_call: TRBJ2-3
v_call: TRBV6-4
cdr3_nt: TGTGCCAGCAGTGCCTTCACCGGGAAAACGCAGTATTTT
cdr3_aa: CASSAFTGKTQYF

d_call: TRBD2
clone_size: NA
j_call: TRBJ2-1
v_call: TRBV6-5
cdr3_nt: TGTGCCGGCGGCAGCGGGATACAATACAATGAGCAGTTCTTC
cdr3_aa: CAGGSGIQYNEQFF

d_call: NA
clone_size: NA
j_call: TRBJ2-7
v_call: TRBV2
cdr3_nt: TGTGCCAGCAGGGCAGAGGACGAGCAGTACTTC
cdr3_aa: CASRAEDEQYF

d_call: TRBD2
clone_size: many
j_call: TRBJ2-1
v_call: TRBV7-2
cdr3_nt: TGTGCCAGCAGCCCAAATCGGGGGGGTGAGCAGTTCTTC
cdr3_aa: CASSPNRGGEQFF

d_call: NA
clone_size: once
j_call: TRBJ1-2
v_call: TRBV7-2
cdr3_nt: TGTGTCAGCAGCACCCAGACTTATGGGGGGTATGGCTACACCTTC
cdr3_aa: CVSSTQTYGGYGYTF

d_call: TRBD2
clone_size: few
j_call: TRBJ2-7
v_call: TRBV14
cdr3_nt: TGTGCCAGCAGCCAAGTAGCGGGAGGGTACGAGCAGTACTTC
cdr3_aa: CASSQVAGGYEQYF

d_call: NA
clone_size: few
j_call: TRBJ1-5
v_call: TRBV30
cdr3_nt: TGTGCCTGGAGAGGGCAAACCGGGGAGCCCCAGCATTTT
cdr3_aa: CAWRGQTGEPQHF

d_call: NA
clone_size: NA
j_call: TRBJ2-3
v_call: TRBV4-3
cdr3_nt: TGCGCCAGCAGCCAAGCCCACGAGAATACGCAGTATTTT
cdr3_aa: CASSQAHENTQYF

d_call: TRBD1
clone_size: few
j_call: TRBJ2-1
v_call: TRBV20-1
cdr3_nt: TGCAGTGCAGGGGGCCATGAGCAGTTCTTC
cdr3_aa: CSAGGHEQFF

d_call: NA
clone_size: few
j_call: TRBJ1-5
v_call: TRBV7-2
cdr3_nt: TGTGCCAGCACCCGAGAGGGGGATCAGCCCCAGCATTTT
cdr3_aa: CASTREGDQPQHF

d_call: NA
clone_size: few
j_call: TRBJ1-5
v_call: TRBV4-2
cdr3_nt: TGTGCCAGCAGCCAAGAAGCAGGTCTGAGCAATCAGCCCCAGCATTTT
cdr3_aa: CASSQEAGLSNQPQHF

d_call: NA
clone_size: NA
j_call: TRBJ2-3
v_call: TRBV6-6
cdr3_nt: TGTGCCAGCAGTTTAGGGGGTACGCAGTATTTT
cdr3_aa: CASSLGGTQYF

d_call: TRBD2
clone_size: NA
j_call: TRBJ2-3
v_call: TRBV4-3
cdr3_nt: TGCGCCAGCACCCCAGGACTAGCGGGGACAGATACGCAGTATTTT
cdr3_aa: CASTPGLAGTDTQYF

d_call: NA
clone_size: few
j_call: TRBJ1-2
v_call: TRBV5-1
cdr3_nt: TGCGCCAGCAGCTTGAGGACAGCTAACTATGGCTACACCTTC
cdr3_aa: CASSLRTANYGYTF

d_call: NA
clone_size: few
j_call: TRBJ2-7
v_call: TRBV5-4
cdr3_nt: TGTGCCAGCAGCCCTAGCGCAACAAGCTCCTACGAGCAGTACTTC
cdr3_aa: CASSPSATSSYEQYF

d_call: TRBD2
clone_size: NA
j_call: TRBJ2-5
v_call: TRBV10-3
cdr3_nt: TGTGCCATCTCCCTAGCGGACCAAGAGACCCAGTACTTC
cdr3_aa: CAISLADQETQYF

d_call: TRBD1
clone_size: few
j_call: TRBJ2-3
v_call: TRBV7-9
cdr3_nt: TGTGCCAGCAGCTGGGGACAGGGTAACACAGATACGCAGTATTTT
cdr3_aa: CASSWGQGNTDTQYF

d_call: NA
clone_size: few
j_call: TRBJ2-1
v_call: TRBV6-5
cdr3_nt: TGTGCCAGCATTACGGGGGTGGGCGGTGAGCAGTTCTTC
cdr3_aa: CASITGVGGEQFF

d_call: NA
clone_size: few
j_call: TRBJ2-3
v_call: TRBV29-1
cdr3_nt: TGCAGCGTTGAAGGGAGGGCTCGGTCAGATACGCAGTATTTT
cdr3_aa: CSVEGRARSDTQYF

d_call: TRBD1
clone_size: NA
j_call: TRBJ2-1
v_call: TRBV6-5
cdr3_nt: TGTGCCAGCAGTTACTCAGACAGGGGGCTCTATGAGCAGTTCTTC
cdr3_aa: CASSYSDRGLYEQFF

d_call: TRBD2
clone_size: NA
j_call: TRBJ2-7
v_call: TRBV5-1
cdr3_nt: TGCGCCAGCAGCTTGGGGACTAGCGGGAGGCAGTACTTC
cdr3_aa: CASSLGTSGRQYF

d_call: NA
clone_size: few
j_call: TRBJ2-2
v_call: TRBV6-5
cdr3_nt: TGTGCCAGCAGTTACCGGGGCGCTGGGGGGACCGGGGAGCTGTTTTTT
cdr3_aa: CASSYRGAGGTGELFF

d_call: NA
clone_size: few
j_call: TRBJ2-5
v_call: TRBV9
cdr3_nt: TGTGCCAGCAGCGCCGGACAGATCGACCAAGAGACCCAGTACTTC
cdr3_aa: CASSAGQIDQETQYF

d_call: TRBD1
clone_size: NA
j_call: TRBJ1-4
v_call: TRBV18
cdr3_nt: TGTGCCAGCTCACTAAACTACGGACAGGGGCCTAATGAAAAACTGTTTTTT
cdr3_aa: CASSLNYGQGPNEKLFF

d_call: NA
clone_size: NA
j_call: TRBJ2-1
v_call: TRBV14
cdr3_nt: TGTGCCAGCAGCCGGCTCTCCTCCTACAATGAGCAGTTCTTC
cdr3_aa: CASSRLSSYNEQFF

d_call: TRBD2
clone_size: few
j_call: TRBJ2-1
v_call: TRBV4-3
cdr3_nt: TGCGCCAGCAGCCAAGATGACGGGAGGGCCGTAAATAATGAGCAGTTCTTC
cdr3_aa: CASSQDDGRAVNNEQFF

d_call: TRBD1
clone_size: NA
j_call: TRBJ2-4
v_call: TRBV19
cdr3_nt: TGTGCCAGTGGCGTGTGGGACAGAAACATTCAGTACTTC
cdr3_aa: CASGVWDRNIQYF

d_call: NA
clone_size: few
j_call: TRBJ1-2
v_call: TRBV18
cdr3_nt: TGTGCCAGCTCACCGGGCTTGGGAGACTATGGCTACACCTTC
cdr3_aa: CASSPGLGDYGYTF

d_call: NA
clone_size: few
j_call: TRBJ2-1
v_call: TRBV21-1
cdr3_nt: TGTGCCAGCAGCAAAGGGGGACTAGCGGGTACCTACAATGAGCAGTTCTTC
cdr3_aa: CASSKGGLAGTYNEQFF

d_call: TRBD1
clone_size: few
j_call: TRBJ1-1
v_call: TRBV7-6
cdr3_nt: TGTGCCAGCAGCTTAGGGGCAGGGGGATTTTACACTGAAGCTTTCTTT
cdr3_aa: CASSLGAGGFYTEAFF

d_call: TRBD2
clone_size: few
j_call: TRBJ2-1
v_call: TRBV5-4
cdr3_nt: TGTGCCAGCAGCTTAGCGGGGGGGTGGATCAATGAGCAGTTCTTC
cdr3_aa: CASSLAGGWINEQFF

d_call: NA
clone_size: NA
j_call: TRBJ1-2
v_call: TRBV7-2
cdr3_nt: TGTGCCAGCAGTTCGGCGGTTCGGGACTATGGCTACACCTTC
cdr3_aa: CASSSAVRDYGYTF

d_call: TRBD2
clone_size: once
j_call: TRBJ2-1
v_call: TRBV5-1
cdr3_nt: TGCGCCAGCAGCTTGGATGGCGGGGGGAGTTACAATGAGCAGTTCTTC
cdr3_aa: CASSLDGGGSYNEQFF

d_call: TRBD2
clone_size: NA
j_call: TRBJ2-7
v_call: TRBV12-5
cdr3_nt: TGTGCTAGTGGTCCAGGGCGGGGGACGGGCTCCTACGAGCAGTACTTC
cdr3_aa: CASGPGRGTGSYEQYF

d_call: TRBD1
clone_size: NA
j_call: TRBJ2-7
v_call: TRBV5-4
cdr3_nt: TGTGCCAGCAGCCCGAGGGACAGCCCCTACGAGCAGTACTTC
cdr3_aa: CASSPRDSPYEQYF

d_call: TRBD2
clone_size: few
j_call: TRBJ2-1
v_call: TRBV5-1
cdr3_nt: TGCGCCAGCAGGACTAGCGGTTTTAATGAGCAGTTCTTC
cdr3_aa: CASRTSGFNEQFF

d_call: NA
clone_size: NA
j_call: TRBJ1-2
v_call: TRBV7-2
cdr3_nt: TGTGCCAGCAGTTTAGGGGTCCAGGGTTATGGCTACACCTTC
cdr3_aa: CASSLGVQGYGYTF

d_call: TRBD1
clone_size: few
j_call: TRBJ2-5
v_call: TRBV15
cdr3_nt: TGTGCCACCAGCGCCTACGGGACAGTCCAAGAGACCCAGTACTTC
cdr3_aa: CATSAYGTVQETQYF

d_call: NA
clone_size: NA
j_call: TRBJ2-5
v_call: TRBV4-1
cdr3_nt: TGCGCCAGCAGCCAAGGGGTCAGCAGGGCTGGGATGGAGACCCAGTACTTC
cdr3_aa: CASSQGVSRAGMETQYF

d_call: TRBD1
clone_size: few
j_call: TRBJ2-5
v_call: TRBV7-9
cdr3_nt: TGTGCCAGCAGCTTAGGGACAGGGGGCATCGGAGAGACCCAGTACTTC
cdr3_aa: CASSLGTGGIGETQYF

d_call: NA
clone_size: few
j_call: TRBJ1-2
v_call: TRBV4-1
cdr3_nt: TGCGCCAGCAGCCAAGAACGAGCGCCGATTTATGGCTACACCTTC
cdr3_aa: CASSQERAPIYGYTF

d_call: TRBD2
clone_size: few
j_call: TRBJ2-5
v_call: TRBV7-9
cdr3_nt: TGTGCCAGCAGCGTCGGACTAGCGGTAATAAAGACCCAGTACTTC
cdr3_aa: CASSVGLAVIKTQYF

d_call: NA
clone_size: few
j_call: TRBJ2-5
v_call: TRBV7-6
cdr3_nt: TGTGCCAGCAGCTTAGGTCCAGGGGAGACCCAGTACTTC
cdr3_aa: CASSLGPGETQYF

d_call: TRBD1
clone_size: few
j_call: TRBJ2-3
v_call: TRBV11-1
cdr3_nt: TGTGCCAGCAGCTCCACAGGGGACCCCGCAGATACGCAGTATTTT
cdr3_aa: CASSSTGDPADTQYF

d_call: TRBD1
clone_size: NA
j_call: TRBJ2-7
v_call: TRBV2
cdr3_nt: TGTGCCAGCTGCCGGGACAGGGGCTACGAGCAGTACTTC
cdr3_aa: CASCRDRGYEQYF

d_call: TRBD2
clone_size: NA
j_call: TRBJ2-7
v_call: TRBV28
cdr3_nt: TGTGCCAGCAGTTATCTAGCGGCGAATGGGGTTTACGAGCAGTACTTC
cdr3_aa: CASSYLAANGVYEQYF

d_call: NA
clone_size: few
j_call: TRBJ2-7
v_call: TRBV18
cdr3_nt: TGTGCCAGCTCACCTCTACAGGAAGCCTACGAGCAGTACTTC
cdr3_aa: CASSPLQEAYEQYF

d_call: NA
clone_size: NA
j_call: TRBJ1-5
v_call: TRBV16
cdr3_nt: TGTGCCAGCAGCCGCGAGGGAAATCAGCCCCAGCATTTT
cdr3_aa: CASSREGNQPQHF